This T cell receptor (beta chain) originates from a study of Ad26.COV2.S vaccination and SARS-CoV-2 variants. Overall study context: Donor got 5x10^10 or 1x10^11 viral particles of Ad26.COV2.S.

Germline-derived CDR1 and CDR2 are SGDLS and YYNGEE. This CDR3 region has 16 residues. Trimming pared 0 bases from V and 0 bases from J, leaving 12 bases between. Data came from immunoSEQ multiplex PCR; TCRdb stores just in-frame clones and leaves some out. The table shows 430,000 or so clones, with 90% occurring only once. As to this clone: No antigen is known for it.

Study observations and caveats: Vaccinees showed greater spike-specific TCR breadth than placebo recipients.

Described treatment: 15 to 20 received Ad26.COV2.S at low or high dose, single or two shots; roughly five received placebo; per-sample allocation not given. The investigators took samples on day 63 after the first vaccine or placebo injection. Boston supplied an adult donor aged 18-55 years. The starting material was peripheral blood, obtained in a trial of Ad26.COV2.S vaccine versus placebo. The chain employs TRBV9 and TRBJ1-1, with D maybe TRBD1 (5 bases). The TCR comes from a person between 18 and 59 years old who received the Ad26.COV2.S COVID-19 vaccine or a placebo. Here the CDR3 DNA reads TGTGCCAGCAGCGTAGGGGCAGGGCAACTGAACACTGAAGCTTTCTTT. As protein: CASSVGAGQLNTEAFF.